Listed below are T cell receptor beta chains from one sample, sequenced in a study of T-cell reconstitution after alpha-beta-depleted transplantation in children. TCRdb re-called the PCR reads through MiXCR, storing one row per CDR3 protein. Among around 500,000 distinct CDR3 sequences listed, around 13% were seen once. The sequences come from PBMCs from the stem cell graft donor, collected from the stem cell graft. All receptors derive from a human donor who donated a stem cell graft to a child with combined immunodeficiency. Each CDR3 is given with its conserved first and last residue. Fields, in order: clone size, J gene, D gene, CDR3 length, V gene, CDR3 protein, CDR3 DNA. The D gene is left open where the match is weak. Clone size is stated in some rows and not others, as once, few, many or a class when expanded.

abundance: many
j_gene: TRBJ2-7
d_gene: TRBD2
len: 16
v_gene: TRBV2
CDR3aa: CASSEALRTSSYEQYF
CDR3nt: TGTGCCAGCAGTGAAGCGCTCCGGACTAGCTCCTACGAGCAGTACTTC

abundance: once
j_gene: TRBJ2-1
d_gene: TRBD2
len: 15
v_gene: TRBV30
CDR3aa: CAWSVFGGSYNEQFF
CDR3nt: TGTGCCTGGAGTGTATTCGGGGGGTCCTACAATGAGCAGTTCTTC

abundance: -
j_gene: TRBJ2-7
d_gene: TRBD2
len: 15
v_gene: TRBV6-1
CDR3aa: CASSRPGLAGFEQYF
CDR3nt: TGTGCCAGCAGTAGACCAGGACTAGCGGGATTCGAGCAGTACTTC

abundance: many
j_gene: TRBJ2-7
d_gene: -
len: 15
v_gene: TRBV4-2
CDR3aa: CASSQSGTHPYEQYF
CDR3nt: TGTGCCAGCAGCCAGTCCGGGACTCACCCTTACGAGCAGTACTTC

abundance: many
j_gene: TRBJ2-2
d_gene: TRBD2
len: 16
v_gene: TRBV5-1
CDR3aa: CASSPDRGANTGELFF
CDR3nt: TGCGCCAGCAGTCCTGATCGGGGGGCGAACACCGGGGAGCTGTTTTTT

abundance: few
j_gene: TRBJ2-3
d_gene: -
len: 14
v_gene: TRBV20-1
CDR3aa: CSASYSGSTDTQYF
CDR3nt: TGCAGTGCCAGTTATAGCGGTAGCACAGATACGCAGTATTTT

abundance: few
j_gene: TRBJ1-2
d_gene: -
len: 13
v_gene: TRBV5-6
CDR3aa: CASSSPVVGGYTF
CDR3nt: TGTGCCAGCAGCTCGCCGGTGGTAGGGGGCTACACCTTC

abundance: few
j_gene: TRBJ2-7
d_gene: TRBD1
len: 14
v_gene: TRBV12-3/TRBV12-4
CDR3aa: CASSLGQGTREQYF
CDR3nt: TGTGCCAGCAGTCTAGGACAGGGTACGAGGGAGCAGTACTTC

abundance: -
j_gene: TRBJ1-5
d_gene: -
len: 17
v_gene: TRBV2
CDR3aa: CASSEAGLIHSNQPQHF
CDR3nt: TGTGCCAGCAGTGAAGCGGGCCTAATACATAGCAATCAGCCCCAGCATTTT

abundance: few
j_gene: TRBJ2-1
d_gene: TRBD1
len: 16
v_gene: TRBV7-2
CDR3aa: CASSLGTAVKEKEQFF
CDR3nt: TGTGCCAGCAGCCTTGGGACAGCAGTTAAGGAGAAGGAGCAGTTCTTC

abundance: few
j_gene: TRBJ2-1
d_gene: -
len: 14
v_gene: TRBV12-3/TRBV12-4
CDR3aa: CASGRESSYNEQFF
CDR3nt: TGTGCCAGCGGCCGCGAGAGCTCCTACAATGAGCAGTTCTTC